Presented here are 31 T cell receptor beta chains from one specimen sequenced in a study of blood T cells in healthy people across ages (dated by TCRdb to the mid-2010s). Libraries were made using 5' RACE. TCRdb shows the sequencer as Illumina HiSeq 2500. A second PCR of roughly 6 to 11 cycles was run with a J-beta primer mix and a sample-barcoded 5' primer. Using fastp at Q25 and MiXCR, TCRdb reprocessed the public reads and kept productive beta chains. Merged by CDR3 protein, the rows form single entries marked with the most common genes and DNA. This sample comprises about 680,000 distinct CDR3 sequences, 45% to 50% of them detected only once. The ten most abundant clones make up under 35% of the sample. Material for sequencing was blood. Receptors originate from a woman aged 55-69 years in good health.

This clonotype came up once. The rearrangement joins TRBV9 to TRBJ1-3, with 10 bases identical to TRBD1. Germline CDR1 reads SGDLS; CDR2 reads YYNGEE. The length of the CDR3 is 16 residues. V lost 4 bases, J lost 9 bases, and 13 bases stayed unmatched. Here the CDR3 reads CASSPRDRGPTGTIYF. The CDR3 nucleotides are TGTGCCAGCAGCCCACGGGACAGGGGCCCGACAGGCACCATATATTTT.

The J gene is TRBJ2-3, the V gene TRBV12-3 or TRBV12-4; D not certain. There are 12 residues in the CDR3. The V and J ends lost 7 bases and 6 bases respectively, with 11 bases between them. The CDR3 loop is CASTLVEDTQYF. The CDR3 DNA reads as TGTGCCAGCACACTGGTTGAGGATACGCAGTATTTT.

This clonotype occurred a few times. This chain joins TRBV5-1 and TRBJ2-7; possibly TRBD1 or TRBD2 for D (7 bases each). This CDR3 region has 15 residues. V dropped 4 bases and J dropped 1 base, with 15 bases sitting between them. Per germline, CDR1 SGHRS and CDR2 YFSETQ. The CDR3 bases are TGCGCCAGCAGCCCAGGGGGGGGGAGATCCTACGAGCAGTACTTC. Translating it yields CASSPGGGRSYEQYF.

The CDR3 protein is CASSLAISGRADTQYF. The CDR3 coding sequence is TGTGCCAGCAGCTTAGCAATTAGCGGGAGAGCAGATACGCAGTATTTT. The V and J genes are TRBV11-1 and TRBJ2-3, with TRBD2 identical over 9 bases. Germline CDR1 is SGHAT and CDR2 is FQDESV (reference sequence). V was clipped by 0 bases and J by 4 bases; unmatched bases: 5. The CDR3 runs to 16 residues.

The rearrangement uses TRBV4-2 and TRBJ2-5; maybe TRBD2 (6 bases). The germline V gene has CDR1 LGHNA and CDR2 YNFKEQ. This CDR3 has 14 amino acids. The V end was cut by 5 bases, the J end by 4 bases, with 14 bases between. CDR3 protein: CASSSRRATETQYF. The CDR3 DNA reads TGTGCCAGCAGCAGCAGGAGGGCCACAGAGACCCAGTACTTC.

The CDR3 nucleotides read TGTGCCAGCAGTTACGTTCTAGCGGGAGGGCCTAATGAGCAGTTCTTC. Its protein product is CASSYVLAGGPNEQFF. The J gene is TRBJ2-1, the V gene TRBV6-5; 12 bases align to TRBD2. CDR3 size: 16 residues. V shed 2 bases, J shed 7 bases, and the junction held 6 bases outside the gene matches. CDR1 MNHEY and CDR2 SVGAGI come from the germline V gene.

The table lists this clonotype with a few counts. The chain uses TRBV7-2 and TRBJ2-1; D is perhaps TRBD1 or TRBD2 (6 bases each). The CDR3 spans 14 residues. V lost 5 bases and J lost 15, with 23 bases in between. Germline values: CDR1 SGHTA, CDR2 FQGNSA. This CDR3 reads CASSQGGLLRHWFF. As DNA, the CDR3 is TGTGCCAGCAGCCAAGGGGGGCTGCTAAGGCATTGGTTCTTC.

This clonotype was seen once. The gene calls are TRBV27 and TRBJ1-1, with a possible D match to TRBD1 (6 bases). The CDR3 is 15 residues long. CDR1 and CDR2 (germline): MNHEY, SMNVEV (reference sequence). Trimming shortened V by 3 bases and J by 1 base, and 12 bases separated the two germline ends. The CDR3 sequence is CASSFRKTGNTEAFF. The CDR3 coding sequence is TGTGCCAGCAGTTTCCGAAAGACAGGGAACACTGAAGCTTTCTTT.

This chain links TRBV7-2 with TRBJ2-7; D is perhaps TRBD2 (6 bases). The V gene's germline CDR1 is SGHTA and CDR2 FQGNSA. The CDR3 runs 13 residues. Trimming left V 5 bases short and J 7 bases short, with 15 bases between. CDR3 bases: TGTGCCAGCAGCACCCCAGGGAGGAGGGAGCAGTACTTC. It yields the protein CASSTPGRREQYF. The full variable domain, rest sourced from reference TRBV7-2 and TRBJ2-7, is GAGVSQSPSNKVTEKGKDVELRCDPISGHTALYWYRQSLGQGLEFLIYFQGNSAPDKSGLPSDRFSAERTGGSVSTLTIQRTQQEDSAVYLCASSTPGRREQYFGPGTRLTVT.

The gene calls are TRBV2 and TRBJ2-5; possible D gene TRBD1, 6 bases. The CDR3 is 14 residues long. Trimming removed 4 bases from V and 1 base from J, with 10 bases in between. In germline, CDR1 is SNHLY, CDR2 FYNNEI. CDR3 residues: CASSVHRAQETQYF. The CDR3 bases are TGTGCCAGCAGTGTCCACAGGGCCCAAGAGACCCAGTACTTC.

The chain recombines TRBV11-2 with TRBJ2-1; 11 bases line up with TRBD2. The CDR3 consists of 16 residues. Germline CDR1 reads SGHAT; CDR2 reads FQNNGV. Trimming took 3 bases from V and 7 from J; bases not matched to a gene: 8. CDR3 nucleotide sequence: TGTGCCAGCAGCTTGTTTAGCGGGGGGGCCCGGAATGAGCAGTTCTTC. It codes for CASSLFSGGARNEQFF.

The chain combines TRBV4-3 with TRBJ1-1; D call uncertain. Trimming cost V 0 bases and J 4 bases, with 15 bases left between them. The CDR3 loop spans 16 amino acids. In germline, CDR1 is LGHNA, CDR2 YSLEER. The CDR3 is CASSQDKGSFGTEAFF. CDR3 bases: TGCGCCAGCAGCCAAGATAAAGGCAGTTTCGGCACTGAAGCTTTCTTT.

The chain couples TRBV2 to TRBJ1-1; 7 nucleotides line up with TRBD1. The CDR3 consists of 13 residues. With 7 bases clipped from V and 1 base from J, the junction kept 3 bases outside the gene matches. Germline V gene data show CDR1 as SNHLY and CDR2 as FYNNEI. CDR3 residues: CASIRTGNTEAFF. The DNA for the CDR3 is TGTGCCAGCATTCGGACAGGGAACACTGAAGCTTTCTTT.

The rearrangement links TRBV2 to TRBJ2-1, with TRBD2 matching over 7 bases. The germline CDR1 and CDR2 sequences are SNHLY and FYNNEI. CDR3 length: 13 amino acids. Germline trimming cut 7 bases from V and 6 bases from J; bases unmatched to any gene: 6. The CDR3 spells CASTNGLGNEQFF. CDR3 coding DNA: TGTGCCAGCACTAACGGACTAGGCAATGAGCAGTTCTTC.

The chain recombines TRBV28 with TRBJ2-1; D might be TRBD2 (5 bases). V lost 8 bases to trimming and J lost 8 bases, with 28 bases between them. CDR1 and CDR2 from the germline V gene are MDHEN and SYDVKM. The CDR3 loop spans 17 amino acids. CDR3 DNA: TGTGCCAGCCTCCCATTGTGGGCGAGAAGCCCGAGGGATGAGCAGTTCTTC. Translation: CASLPLWARSPRDEQFF. Full variable domain (remainder filled in from reference TRBV28 and TRBJ2-1): DVKVTQSSRYLVKRTGEKVFLECVQDMDHENMFWYRQDPGLGLRLIYFSYDVKMKEKGDIPEGYSVSREKKERFSLILESASTNQTSMYLCASLPLWARSPRDEQFFGPGTRLTVL.

This sequence joins TRBV24-1 and TRBJ2-1; 9 bases fit TRBD2. V trimming: 3 bases; J trimming: 5 bases; junction bases outside the gene matches: 7. The CDR3 is made up of 16 amino acids. Germline V gives CDR1 KGHDR, CDR2 SFDVKD. CDR3: CATSDPTSGGNNEQFF. CDR3 bases: TGTGCCACCAGTGATCCGACTAGCGGAGGTAACAATGAGCAGTTCTTC.

The V gene is TRBV27, the J gene TRBJ2-7, with unresolved D. This CDR3 comprises 13 residues. V was pared by 2 bases and J by 3 bases, with 8 bases between. From germline, CDR1 is MNHEY and CDR2 SMNVEV (reference sequence). This CDR3 reads CASSLTAIYEQYF. As DNA, the CDR3 is TGTGCCAGCAGTTTAACAGCGATCTACGAGCAGTACTTC.

V and J are TRBV12-3 or TRBV12-4 and TRBJ1-5; D remains unclear. V was shortened by 4 bases and J by 4 bases, with 11 bases between the two germline ends. This CDR3 spans 14 amino acids. The CDR3 protein is CASSSAGYNQPQHF. DNA for the CDR3: TGTGCCAGCAGTTCAGCGGGATATAATCAGCCCCAGCATTTT.

The chain employs TRBV27 and TRBJ1-1; no clear D gene. Trimming removed 6 bases at V and 0 bases at J, with 5 bases between. Per germline, CDR1 MNHEY and CDR2 SMNVEV (reference sequence). The CDR3 runs to 12 residues. The CDR3 sequence is CASSDMNTEAFF. DNA for the CDR3: TGTGCCAGCAGCGACATGAACACTGAAGCTTTCTTT.

V and J are TRBV27 and TRBJ2-3; D is perhaps TRBD1 or TRBD2 (5 bases each). The germline CDR1 and CDR2 sequences are MNHEY and SMNVEV (reference sequence). CDR3 length equals 16 residues. The ends were cut back, 5 bases at V and 5 bases at J, with 20 bases in the middle. CDR3 amino acids: CASSPFTGRYGDTQYF. The CDR3 DNA follows: TGTGCCAGCAGTCCGTTTACGGGACGGTACGGAGATACGCAGTATTTT.

This clonotype is a singleton in its sample. In DNA form, the CDR3 reads TGCAGCGTTCTGGGTGGGGGTGGGACAGGACCCACAGATACGCAGTATTTT. Its protein product is CSVLGGGGTGPTDTQYF. The genes are TRBV29-1 and TRBJ2-3, with 8 nucleotides matching TRBD1. Per the germline V gene, CDR1 is SQVTM and CDR2 is ANQGSEA. This CDR3 region has 17 residues. V lost 5 bases and J lost 2; bases outside the gene matches: 15.

This chain uses TRBV27 with TRBJ2-3, with 8 positions matching TRBD2. Germline CDR1 is MNHEY and CDR2 is SMNVEV (reference sequence). With V trimmed by 5 bases and J by 3 bases, 7 bases remained unmatched. The CDR3 is 15 amino acids. The CDR3, as DNA: TGTGCCAGCAGTGCGAGCGGGAGTAGAACAGATACGCAGTATTTT. This translates into CASSASGSRTDTQYF.

This chain links TRBV5-1 with TRBJ2-2; possibly TRBD2 for D (6 bases). The CDR3 is 16 amino acids. Trimming removed 0 bases at V and 0 bases at J, with 9 bases between. Germline V gene data show CDR1 as SGHRS and CDR2 as YFSETQ. This CDR3 is CASSLGGRTNTGELFF. The CDR3 DNA sequence: TGCGCCAGCAGCTTGGGTGGGAGGACGAACACCGGGGAGCTGTTTTTT.

This clonotype was detected many times. The J gene is TRBJ1-1, the V gene TRBV4-2, with 11 nucleotides matching TRBD1. Losses at the gene ends were 4 bases for V and 4 bases for J; bases not matched to a gene: 8. The CDR3 covers 16 residues. Per the germline V gene, CDR1 is LGHNA and CDR2 is YNFKEQ. CDR3 sequence: CASSPRTGGESTEAFF. CDR3 nucleotide sequence: TGTGCCAGCAGCCCGAGGACAGGGGGCGAAAGCACTGAAGCTTTCTTT.

The J gene is TRBJ2-5, the V gene TRBV5-1; no clear D gene. The DNA matches TRBJ2-7 better at its end, which makes the J call doubtful. CDR1 SGHRS and CDR2 YFSETQ come from the germline V gene. The CDR3 is made up of 14 amino acids. The DNA of the CDR3 is TGCGCCAGCAGCTTGGAACAGATCTTAGCCGAGCAGTACTTC. It codes for CASSLEQILAEQYF.

This clonotype was observed a few times. This chain connects TRBV7-3 to TRBJ2-7, with D maybe TRBD2 (5 bases). The CDR3 is made up of 13 amino acids. V lost 0 bases and J 6 bases, leaving 9 bases between the germline ends. The germline gives CDR1 SGHTA, CDR2 FQGTGA. In nucleotides, the CDR3 is TGTGCCAGCAGCTTAACGGAGGCGGGCGAGCAGTACTTC. This encodes CASSLTEAGEQYF.

This clonotype has a handful of counts. Given a much more abundant clone one base away, this may be a read error. The rearrangement joins TRBV12-3 or TRBV12-4 to TRBJ2-7, with a tentative D call TRBD1 (6 bases). This CDR3 has 13 amino acids. V was pared by 4 bases and J by 1 base, with 8 bases between. CDR3 loop: CASSWDTSYEQYF. For the CDR3, the DNA is TGTGCCAGCAGTTGGGACACGTCCTACGAGCAGTACTTC.

This clonotype turned up a few times. The CDR3 region has the DNA TGTGCCAGCAGTCCACAGGGAGTCTTCAGCGAGCAGTACTTC. It yields the protein CASSPQGVFSEQYF. This chain uses TRBV28 with TRBJ2-5; tentatively, D is TRBD1 (6 bases). The end of the DNA aligns better with TRBJ2-7, so the J call may be wrong. Germline V gene data show CDR1 as MDHEN and CDR2 as SYDVKM. CDR3 size: 14 residues.

The rearrangement uses TRBV7-3 and TRBJ2-4; D unclear. The CDR3 totals 13 residues. The V end was cut by 3 bases, the J end by 6 bases, with 9 bases between. Germline CDR1 is SGHTA and CDR2 is FQGTGA. The CDR3 nucleotides are TGTGCCAGCAGCTTCGGATCTTCAAACATTCAGTACTTC. Amino acid sequence: CASSFGSSNIQYF.

The CDR3 reads CASSVSGKGGEQFF. DNA of the CDR3: TGCGCCAGCTCGGTGAGTGGAAAAGGGGGTGAGCAGTTCTTC. The gene calls are TRBV5-1 and TRBJ2-1; TRBD1 might be the D (6 bases). Germline assignment: CDR1 SGHRS and CDR2 YFSETQ. CDR3 length: 14 residues. V lost 7 bases to trimming and J lost 9 bases, with 20 bases between them.

In its sample, this clonotype was seen once. V gene TRBV25-1 combines with J gene TRBJ2-7; D is uncertain. The CDR3 consists of 14 residues. Trimming took 1 base from V and 5 from J, leaving 12 bases between them. Germline CDR1 reads MGHDK; CDR2 reads SYGVNS. CDR3 loop: CASSEWALLHEQYF. In DNA, the CDR3 is TGTGCCAGCAGTGAATGGGCCCTACTACACGAGCAGTACTTC.